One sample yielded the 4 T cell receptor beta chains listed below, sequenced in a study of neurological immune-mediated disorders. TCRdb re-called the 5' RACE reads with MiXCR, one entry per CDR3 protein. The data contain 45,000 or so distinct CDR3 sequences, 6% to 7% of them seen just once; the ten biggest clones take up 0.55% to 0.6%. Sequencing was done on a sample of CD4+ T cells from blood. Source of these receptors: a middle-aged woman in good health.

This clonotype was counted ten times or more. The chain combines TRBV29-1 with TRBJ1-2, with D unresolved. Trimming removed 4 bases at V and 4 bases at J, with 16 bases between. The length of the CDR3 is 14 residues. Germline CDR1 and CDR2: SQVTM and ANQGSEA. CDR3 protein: CSVVGQLSLYGYTF. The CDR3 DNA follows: TGCAGCGTTGTAGGCCAGCTCTCTCTCTATGGCTACACCTTC.

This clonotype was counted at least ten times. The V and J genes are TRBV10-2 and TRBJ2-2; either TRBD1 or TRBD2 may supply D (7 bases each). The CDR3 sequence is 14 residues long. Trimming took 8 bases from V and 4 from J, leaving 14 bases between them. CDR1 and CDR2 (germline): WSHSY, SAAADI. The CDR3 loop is CASESGGGTGELFF. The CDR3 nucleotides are TGCGCCAGCGAGTCAGGGGGGGGCACCGGGGAGCTGTTTTTT.

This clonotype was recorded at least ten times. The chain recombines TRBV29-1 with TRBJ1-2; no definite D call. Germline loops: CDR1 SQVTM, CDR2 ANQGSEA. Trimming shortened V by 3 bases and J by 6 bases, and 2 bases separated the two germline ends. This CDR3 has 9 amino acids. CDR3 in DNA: TGCAGCGTTGACCATGGCTACACCTTC. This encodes CSVDHGYTF.

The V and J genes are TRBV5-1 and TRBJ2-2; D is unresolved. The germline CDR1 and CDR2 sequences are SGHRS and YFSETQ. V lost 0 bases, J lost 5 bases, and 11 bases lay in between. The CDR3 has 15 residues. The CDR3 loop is CASSLGQWRTGELFF. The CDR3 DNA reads TGCGCCAGCAGCTTGGGTCAGTGGCGGACCGGGGAGCTGTTTTTT. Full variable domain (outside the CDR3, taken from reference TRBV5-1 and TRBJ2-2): KAGVTQTPRYLIKTRGQQVTLSCSPISGHRSVSWYQQTPGQGLQFLFEYFSETQRNKGNFPGRFSGRQFSNSRSEMNVSTLELGDSALYLCASSLGQWRTGELFFGEGSRLTVL.